This T cell receptor (beta chain) was observed in a study of post-analysis software for immune sequencing data. Regarding the study as a whole: Roughly five TRBV segments appeared more often in patients than in controls, and TRBV5-6, TRBV5-1 and TRBV20-1 were among these.

The germline V gene has CDR1 SQVTM and CDR2 ANQGSEA. This CDR3 comprises 13 residues. The V end lost 3 bases, the J end lost 1 base, and 7 bases lay between the germline ends. As to this clonotype: Antigen unknown.

cDNA libraries of TCR beta carried unique molecular identifiers. One entry per CDR3 protein, called by TCRdb with MiXCR from the PCR reads. The sample consists of 600,000 to 700,000 distinct CDR3 sequences, roughly three fifths of them appearing once. This receptor was taken from a girl aged 2-9 years with multiple sclerosis. Sequenced: blood. The V gene is TRBV29-1, the J gene TRBJ2-1; possible D gene TRBD1, 6 bases. For the CDR3, the DNA is TGCAGCGTTGATACAGGGTCCTACAATGAGCAGTTCTTC. Translation: CSVDTGSYNEQFF.